One and the same sample provided the 17 T cell receptor beta chains below, sequenced in a study of shared clonotypes between healthy human individuals. Generated by immunoSEQ multiplex PCR, the TCRdb table keeps only in-frame clones and is missing some. The sample carries some 1,600,000 clones, 98% recorded once. Sample: naive CD4+ T cells sorted from blood. Subset noted: CD45RA+ positively selected. The receptors shown here come from a man aged 25-45 years in good health.

V gene TRBV6-5 combines with J gene TRBJ2-7, with D uncertain. V gave up 7 bases and J gave up 2 bases, with 15 bases separating them. CDR1 is MNHEY and CDR2 is SVGAGI in the germline V gene. The CDR3 is made up of 14 amino acids. CDR3 DNA sequence: TGTGCCAGCACTGCGACTGTTGCGACCTACGAGCAGTACTTC. It translates to CASTATVATYEQYF.

The chain links TRBV7-8 to TRBJ2-3, with TRBD2 matching 7 bases. The CDR3 is 13 residues long. Germline V gives CDR1 SGHVS, CDR2 FQNEAQ. J was trimmed by 1 base and V by 11 bases; bases with no gene match: 6. CDR3 sequence: CAQSREGTDTQYF. The CDR3 DNA reads as TGTGCCCAGAGTCGGGAGGGCACAGATACGCAGTATTTT.

With regard to this clone: Other DNA sequences in the same sample also yield this CDR3. V gene TRBV5-4 combines with J gene TRBJ2-4; TRBD1 is a possible D gene (5 bases). Germline lookup yields CDR1 SGHNT and CDR2 YYREEE (reference sequence). The CDR3 totals 14 residues. Trimming took off 4 bases at V and 0 bases at J, with 8 bases between the two ends. CDR3 in amino acids: CASSPGLAKNIQYF. CDR3 nucleotides: TGTGCCAGCAGCCCAGGGTTAGCCAAAAACATTCAGTACTTC.

The gene calls are TRBV25-1 and TRBJ1-1; D gene uncertain. Germline CDR1 reads MGHDK; CDR2 reads SYGVNS. V was clipped by 0 bases and J by 3 bases, with 5 bases between them. CDR3 size: 13 residues. CDR3 in DNA: TGTGCCAGCAGTGAATATGGCCACACTGAAGCTTTCTTT. Encoded protein: CASSEYGHTEAFF.

CDR3 in amino acids: CASSPRSIVTSGTGEQYF. The CDR3, as DNA: TGTGCCAGCTCACCAAGATCCATCGTGACTAGCGGAACTGGCGAGCAGTACTTC. This chain connects TRBV18 to TRBJ2-7, with 9 bases matching TRBD2. The germline V gene has CDR1 KGHSH and CDR2 LQKENI. The J segment lost 6 bases and the V segment lost 2 bases, leaving 17 bases of the junction unmatched. The CDR3 extends over 18 amino acids.

The gene calls are TRBV15 and TRBJ1-4; D is ambiguous. This CDR3 region has 15 residues. V was trimmed by 1 base and J by 8 bases, leaving 14 bases between them. The germline gives CDR1 LNHNV, CDR2 YYDKDF (reference sequence). The CDR3 protein is CATSRVRGSEEKLFF. The CDR3 DNA is TGTGCCACCAGCAGAGTTCGGGGATCGGAGGAAAAACTGTTTTTT.

The CDR3 spells CASSYLAGKSYEQYF. CDR3 DNA: TGTGCCAGTAGTTACCTAGCCGGGAAATCCTACGAGCAGTACTTC. This rearrangement joins TRBV19 to TRBJ2-7; tentative D call: TRBD2 (5 bases). The CDR3 length is 15 residues. With 5 bases removed from V and 1 base from J, the gap between germline ends came to 15 bases. The germline V gene encodes CDR1 LNHDA and CDR2 SQIVND (reference sequence).

This rearrangement joins TRBV10-1 to TRBJ2-5; perhaps TRBD2 as D (6 bases). The CDR3 is made up of 15 amino acids. Germline CDR1 is WNHNN and CDR2 is SYGVQD (reference sequence). Trimming removed 4 bases from V and 4 bases from J, with 16 bases in between. The DNA for the CDR3 is TGCGCCAGCAGTGGGCAAGGGGACTTGAGAGAGACCCAGTACTTC. Protein sequence: CASSGQGDLRETQYF.

This clone was detected once. The genes are TRBV27 and TRBJ2-7; possibly TRBD2 for D (5 bases). This CDR3 is 15 amino acids long. V was pared by 1 base and J by 3 bases, with 13 bases between. The germline CDR1 and CDR2 sequences are MNHEY and SMNVEV (reference sequence). CDR3 sequence: CASSLFSKLGYEQYF. Here the CDR3 DNA reads TGTGCCAGCAGTTTATTCTCCAAACTAGGCTACGAGCAGTACTTC.

The CDR3 reads CASSRTSGGYNEQFF. The CDR3 DNA reads TGTGCCAGCAGCCGGACTAGCGGGGGCTACAATGAGCAGTTCTTC. The chain employs TRBV11-2 and TRBJ2-1, with 13 bases lining up with TRBD2. Germline lookup yields CDR1 SGHAT and CDR2 FQNNGV. The CDR3 has 15 residues. Unmatched junction bases numbered 1, after V lost 5 bases and J lost 3 bases. The whole variable domain, filled in from reference TRBV11-2 and TRBJ2-1, reads EAGVAQSPRYKIIEKRQSVAFWCNPISGHATLYWYQQILGQGPKLLIQFQNNGVVDDSQLPKDRFSAERLKGVDSTLKIQPAKLEDSAVYLCASSRTSGGYNEQFFGPGTRLTVL.

The chain couples TRBV15 to TRBJ1-1; D is uncertain. This CDR3 is built from 14 residues. The germline CDR1 and CDR2 sequences are LNHNV and YYDKDF (reference sequence). V lost 0 bases and J lost 10, with 15 bases in between. The DNA of the CDR3 is TGTGCCACCAGCAGAGATTATGGAGTGATCCGAGCTTTCTTT. It is translated as CATSRDYGVIRAFF.

The rearrangement links TRBV2 to TRBJ1-5, with D maybe TRBD1 (6 bases). Germline CDR1 reads SNHLY; CDR2 reads FYNNEI. CDR3 size: 14 residues. Trimming stripped 3 bases from V and 6 bases from J, with 12 bases between. The CDR3 DNA follows: TGTGCCAGCAGTGACGGGGGGCTGGGTCAGCCCCAGCATTTT. This sequence encodes CASSDGGLGQPQHF.

The J gene is TRBJ2-1, the V gene TRBV7-2, with a tentative D call TRBD2 (5 bases). Germline V CDR1 and CDR2: SGHTA, FQGNSA. Trimming took 5 bases from V and 2 from J, leaving 16 bases between them. This CDR3 contains 16 residues. CDR3 protein: CASSPAADGAYNEQFF. DNA for the CDR3: TGTGCCAGCAGCCCCGCGGCGGACGGGGCCTACAATGAGCAGTTCTTC.

The chain employs TRBV9 and TRBJ2-7; D might be TRBD1 (6 bases). V was clipped by 0 bases and J by 0 bases, with 10 bases between them. Germline V gene sequence: CDR1 SGDLS, CDR2 YYNGEE. The CDR3 contains 15 residues. DNA for the CDR3: TGTGCCAGCAGCGTAGCGGTGGGGGCCTCCTACGAGCAGTACTTC. As protein: CASSVAVGASYEQYF.

V gene TRBV6-6 combines with J gene TRBJ2-1; 7 nucleotides line up with TRBD2. Germline-derived CDR1 and CDR2 are MNHNY and SVGAGI (reference sequence). The junction had 6 bases not matched to a gene; V was cut back by 5 bases and J by 8 bases. This CDR3 is built from 13 residues. The CDR3 bases are TGTGCCAGCAGTCGACAAACTAGCGATGAGCAGTTCTTC. It is translated as CASSRQTSDEQFF.

V gene TRBV27 combines with J gene TRBJ2-7; D is possibly TRBD1 or TRBD2 (5 bases each). Germline V gene sequence: CDR1 MNHEY, CDR2 SMNVEV (reference sequence). This CDR3 is 15 amino acids long. V was shortened by 5 bases and J by 5 bases, with 19 bases between the two germline ends. The CDR3 region has the DNA TGTGCCAGCAGTCCTCGGACGGGGCCAGGCGACGAGCAGTACTTC. Protein product: CASSPRTGPGDEQYF.

This chain links TRBV4-1 with TRBJ2-7; 9 positions agree with TRBD2. J was trimmed by 6 bases and V by 1 base; bases with no gene match: 4. This CDR3 has 14 residues. Germline CDR1 reads MGHRA; CDR2 reads YSYEKL. The CDR3 bases are TGCGCCAGCAGCCAAGCGGGACTAGCTCTCGAGCAGTACTTC. It encodes CASSQAGLALEQYF.